Reported below is one TCR beta chain. Antigen unknown. V lost 2 bases to trimming and J lost 0 bases; unmatched junction nucleotides: 6. Germline V gene lookup returns CDR1 SGHRS and CDR2 YFSETQ. The CDR3 has 16 amino acids. These data come from a study of cytomegalovirus exposure and HLA in healthy donors. Study results and caveats: Among donors in an Asian-associated ancestry cluster, a later analysis reportedly found fewer N-insertions than the roughly 680-donor mean.

Use of 60 Vbeta and 13 Jbeta primers characterized the PCR. The table came from immunoSEQ multiplex PCR; TCRdb's copy has only in-frame clones and leaves some out. Altogether around 100,000 clones are present, over 60% being singletons, with the ten largest covering around 5%. The source of this sequence is a man aged 25-45 years in good health and CMV-seropositive. V gene TRBV5-1 combines with J gene TRBJ1-2; TRBD1 matches 8 bases. Sequencing input: PBMCs. Here the CDR3 reads CASSFTPGQANYGYTF. The CDR3 coding sequence is TGCGCCAGCAGCTTTACACCGGGACAGGCTAACTATGGCTACACCTTC. Supplemented by reference TRBV5-1 and TRBJ1-2, the full variable domain reads KAGVTQTPRYLIKTRGQQVTLSCSPISGHRSVSWYQQTPGQGLQFLFEYFSETQRNKGNFPGRFSGRQFSNSRSEMNVSTLELGDSALYLCASSFTPGQANYGYTFGSGTRLTVV.